There are a few counts of the clone carrying this TCR beta chain. No antigen is known for it. CDR1 and CDR2 from the germline V gene are MGHRA and YSYEKL. This CDR3 contains 17 residues. V lost 1 base to trimming and J lost 1 base, with 14 bases between them. The time point denotes: after neoadjuvant nivolumab, at surgical resection. Cohort: HPV-negative, locally advanced oral cavity squamous cell carcinoma patients. The sample belongs to a study of neoadjuvant anti-PD-1 for oral cavity cancer. Study-wide context: Before surgery, most patients got three to four biweekly 3 mg/kg nivolumab doses. Study-level findings and limits: TCR analyses covered only a few patients per response group.

Most PBMC samples had 450 to 500 ng input DNA in six replicates. Using immunoSEQ multiplex PCR, the repertoire was profiled, and TCRdb retains in-frame clones only, with some absent. Of 9,500 to 15,000 clones in the sample, about two thirds were seen once. Sequenced material: PBMCs, taken after nivolumab (anti-PD-1) treatment. The TCR sequence derives from a person aged 35-80 years with oral cavity squamous cell carcinoma. V gene TRBV4-1 combines with J gene TRBJ2-1, with TRBD2 as a possible D gene (6 bases). Here the CDR3 reads CASSQVDMGLSYNEQFF. In DNA form, the CDR3 reads TGCGCCAGCAGCCAAGTGGATATGGGACTTTCCTACAATGAGCAGTTCTTC.